This record concerns one TCR beta chain sequence. Assay used: immunoSEQ multiplex PCR; TCRdb lists only in-frame clones, some missing. The top ten hold 15% to 20% of the sample, which has roughly 56,000 clones, about 89% seen once. This sample was included in a study of OX40 agonist ivuxolimab in advanced cancers. Losses at the gene ends were 4 bases for V and 7 bases for J; bases not matched to a gene: 12. Germline V lookup: CDR1 SGHDT, CDR2 YYEEEE. The length of the CDR3 is 15 residues. The receptor comes from an adult with an advanced solid tumor such as melanoma, head and neck, liver or kidney cancer. The sample consisted of CD4+ or CD8+ T cells sorted from blood, taken in a trial of the OX40 agonist ivuxolimab. The genes are TRBV5-6 and TRBJ2-5, with TRBD2 matching over 8 bases. The CDR3 DNA sequence: TGTGCCAGCAGCCACCTGACTAGCGTGGGCGGGACCCAGTACTTC. This encodes CASSHLTSVGGTQYF.